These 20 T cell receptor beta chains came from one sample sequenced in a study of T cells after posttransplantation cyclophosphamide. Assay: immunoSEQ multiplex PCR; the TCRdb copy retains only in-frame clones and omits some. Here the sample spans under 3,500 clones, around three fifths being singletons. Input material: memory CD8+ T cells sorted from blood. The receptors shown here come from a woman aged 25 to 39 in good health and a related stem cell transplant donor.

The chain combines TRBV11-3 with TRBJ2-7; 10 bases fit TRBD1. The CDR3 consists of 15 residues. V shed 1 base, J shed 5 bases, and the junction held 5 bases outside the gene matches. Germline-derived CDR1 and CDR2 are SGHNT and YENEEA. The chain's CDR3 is CASSLGGTGVHEQYF. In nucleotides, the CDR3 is TGTGCCAGCAGCTTAGGAGGGACAGGGGTCCACGAGCAGTACTTC.

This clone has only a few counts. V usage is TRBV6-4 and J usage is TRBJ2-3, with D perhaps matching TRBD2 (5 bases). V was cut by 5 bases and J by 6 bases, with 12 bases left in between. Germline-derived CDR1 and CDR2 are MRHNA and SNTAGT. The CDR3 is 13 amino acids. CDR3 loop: CASSYDYGDTQYF. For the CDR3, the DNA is TGTGCCAGCAGTTACGACTACGGGGATACGCAGTATTTT.

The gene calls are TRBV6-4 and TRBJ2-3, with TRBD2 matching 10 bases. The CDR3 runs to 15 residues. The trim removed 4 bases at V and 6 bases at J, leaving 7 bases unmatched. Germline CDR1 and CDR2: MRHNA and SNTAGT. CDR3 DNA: TGTGCCAGCAGTGTCGAAGCGGGGGGGCCTGATACGCAGTATTTT. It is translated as CASSVEAGGPDTQYF.

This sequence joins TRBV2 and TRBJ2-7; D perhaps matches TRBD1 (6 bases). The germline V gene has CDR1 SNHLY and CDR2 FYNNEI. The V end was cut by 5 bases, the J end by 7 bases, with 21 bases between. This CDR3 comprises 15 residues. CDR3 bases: TGTGCCAGCAGTCCCGGACAGATCGCCCCTGGGGAGCAGTACTTC. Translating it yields CASSPGQIAPGEQYF. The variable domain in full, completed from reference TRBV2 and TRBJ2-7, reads EPEVTQTPSHQVTQMGQEVILRCVPISNHLYFYWYRQILGQKVEFLVSFYNNEISEKSEIFDDQFSVERPDGSNFTLKIRSTKLEDSAMYFCASSPGQIAPGEQYFGPGTRLTVT.

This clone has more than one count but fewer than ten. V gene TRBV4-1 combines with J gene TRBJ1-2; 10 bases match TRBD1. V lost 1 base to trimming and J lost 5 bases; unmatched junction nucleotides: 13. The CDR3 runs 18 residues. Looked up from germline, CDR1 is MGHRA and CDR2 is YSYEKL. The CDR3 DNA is TGCGCCAGCAGCCAAGCTGCAGGGGGGACAGGGGCGAATTATGGCTACACCTTC. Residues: CASSQAAGGTGANYGYTF.

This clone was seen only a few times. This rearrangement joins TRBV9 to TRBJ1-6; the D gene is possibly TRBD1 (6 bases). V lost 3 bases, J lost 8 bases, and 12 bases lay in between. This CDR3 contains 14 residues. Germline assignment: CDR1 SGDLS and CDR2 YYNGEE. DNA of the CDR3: TGTGCCAGCAGCGGACAGGTTGGAGATTCACCCCTCCACTTT. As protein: CASSGQVGDSPLHF.

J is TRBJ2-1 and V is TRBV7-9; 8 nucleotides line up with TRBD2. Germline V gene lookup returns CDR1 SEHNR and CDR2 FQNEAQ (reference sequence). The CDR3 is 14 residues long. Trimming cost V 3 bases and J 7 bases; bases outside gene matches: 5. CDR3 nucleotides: TGTGCCAGCAGCTTTCCCGGGGGGGCGAATGAGCAGTTCTTC. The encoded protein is CASSFPGGANEQFF.

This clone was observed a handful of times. The CDR3 reads CASSQMDRGNEQFF. In DNA form, the CDR3 reads TGCGCCAGCAGCCAGATGGACAGGGGTAATGAGCAGTTCTTC. V is TRBV4-3 and J is TRBJ2-1, with 9 bases fitting TRBD1. The ends lost 3 bases at V and 7 bases at J; junction bases unmatched: 4. Germline CDR1 reads LGHNA; CDR2 reads YSLEER. This CDR3 has 14 residues.

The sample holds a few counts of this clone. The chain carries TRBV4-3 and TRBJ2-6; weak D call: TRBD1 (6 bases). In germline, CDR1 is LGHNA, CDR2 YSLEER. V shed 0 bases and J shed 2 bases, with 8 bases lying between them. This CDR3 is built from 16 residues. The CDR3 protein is CASSQEAGAGANVLTF. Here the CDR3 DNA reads TGCGCCAGCAGCCAAGAGGCAGGGGCTGGGGCCAACGTCCTGACTTTC.

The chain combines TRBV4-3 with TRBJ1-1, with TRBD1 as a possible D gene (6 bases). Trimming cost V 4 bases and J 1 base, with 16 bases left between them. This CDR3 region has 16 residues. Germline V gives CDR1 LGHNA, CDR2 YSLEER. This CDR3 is CASSPRGDNPNTEAFF. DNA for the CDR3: TGCGCCAGCAGCCCCCGAGGGGACAATCCGAACACTGAAGCTTTCTTT.

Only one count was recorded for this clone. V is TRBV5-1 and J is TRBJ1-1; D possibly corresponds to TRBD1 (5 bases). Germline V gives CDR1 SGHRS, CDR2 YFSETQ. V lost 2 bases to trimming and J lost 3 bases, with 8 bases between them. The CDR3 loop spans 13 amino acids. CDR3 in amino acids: CASSFRGYTEAFF. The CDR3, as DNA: TGCGCCAGCAGCTTTCGGGGGTACACTGAAGCTTTCTTT.

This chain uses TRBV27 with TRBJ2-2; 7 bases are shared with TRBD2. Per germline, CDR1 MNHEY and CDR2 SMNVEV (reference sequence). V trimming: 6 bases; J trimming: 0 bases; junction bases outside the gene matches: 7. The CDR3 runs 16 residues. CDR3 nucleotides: TGTGCCAGCAGCACCCGGGACTACCCGAACACCGGGGAGCTGTTTTTT. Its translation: CASSTRDYPNTGELFF.

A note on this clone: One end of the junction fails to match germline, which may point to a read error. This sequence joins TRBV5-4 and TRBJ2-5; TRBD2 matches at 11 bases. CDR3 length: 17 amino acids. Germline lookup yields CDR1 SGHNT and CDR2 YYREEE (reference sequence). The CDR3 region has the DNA TGCGCCAGCAGCCAAGGATCGTCTAGCGGGGGGAGCGAGACCCAGTACTTC. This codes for CASSQGSSSGGSETQYF.

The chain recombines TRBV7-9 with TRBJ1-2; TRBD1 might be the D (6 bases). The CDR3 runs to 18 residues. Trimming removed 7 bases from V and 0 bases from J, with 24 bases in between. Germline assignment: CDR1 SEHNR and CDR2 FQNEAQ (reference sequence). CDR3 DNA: TGTGCCAGCACCCTAATCCGGGACACCGATCATTCTAACTATGGCTACACCTTC. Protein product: CASTLIRDTDHSNYGYTF.

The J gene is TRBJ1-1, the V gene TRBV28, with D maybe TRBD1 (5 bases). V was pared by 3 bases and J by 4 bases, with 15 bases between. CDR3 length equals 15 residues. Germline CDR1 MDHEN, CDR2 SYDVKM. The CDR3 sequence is CASSFEQAIGTEAFF. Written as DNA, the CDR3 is TGTGCCAGCAGTTTCGAACAGGCAATAGGCACTGAAGCTTTCTTT. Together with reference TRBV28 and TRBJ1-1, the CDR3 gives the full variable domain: DVKVTQSSRYLVKRTGEKVFLECVQDMDHENMFWYRQDPGLGLRLIYFSYDVKMKEKGDIPEGYSVSREKKERFSLILESASTNQTSMYLCASSFEQAIGTEAFFGQGTRLTVV.

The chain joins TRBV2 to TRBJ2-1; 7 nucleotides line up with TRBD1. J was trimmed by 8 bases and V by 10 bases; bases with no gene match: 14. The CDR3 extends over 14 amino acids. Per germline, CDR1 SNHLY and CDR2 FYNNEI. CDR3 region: CATQQGSLGDEQFF. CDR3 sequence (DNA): TGTGCCACCCAACAGGGGTCCCTCGGGGATGAGCAGTTCTTC.

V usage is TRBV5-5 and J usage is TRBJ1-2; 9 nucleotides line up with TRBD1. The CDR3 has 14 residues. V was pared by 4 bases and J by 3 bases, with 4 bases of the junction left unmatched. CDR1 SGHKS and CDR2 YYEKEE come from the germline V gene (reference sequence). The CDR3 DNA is TGTGCCAGCAGCGGGACAGGGATCGACTATGGCTACACCTTC. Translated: CASSGTGIDYGYTF.

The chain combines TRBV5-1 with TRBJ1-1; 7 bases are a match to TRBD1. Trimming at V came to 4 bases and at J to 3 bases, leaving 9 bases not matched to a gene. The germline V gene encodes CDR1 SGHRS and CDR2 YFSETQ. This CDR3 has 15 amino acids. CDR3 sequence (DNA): TGCGCCAGCAGCGATCCGGACAGGATCTACACTGAAGCTTTCTTT. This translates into CASSDPDRIYTEAFF. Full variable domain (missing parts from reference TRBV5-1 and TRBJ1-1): KAGVTQTPRYLIKTRGQQVTLSCSPISGHRSVSWYQQTPGQGLQFLFEYFSETQRNKGNFPGRFSGRQFSNSRSEMNVSTLELGDSALYLCASSDPDRIYTEAFFGQGTRLTVV.

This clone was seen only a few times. CDR3: CASSLDSPVNTEAFF. For the CDR3, the DNA is TGCGCCAGCAGCTTGGACAGTCCTGTGAACACTGAAGCTTTCTTT. The rearrangement uses TRBV4-3 and TRBJ1-1, with a weak D call TRBD1 (6 bases). The CDR3 length is 15 residues. V shed 5 bases and J shed 0 bases, with 13 bases lying between them. CDR1 LGHNA and CDR2 YSLEER come from the germline V gene.

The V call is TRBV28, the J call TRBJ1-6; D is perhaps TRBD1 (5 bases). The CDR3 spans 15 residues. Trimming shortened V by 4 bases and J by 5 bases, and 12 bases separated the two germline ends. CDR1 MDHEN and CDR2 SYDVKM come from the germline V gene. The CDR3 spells CASSSRGSNNSPLHF. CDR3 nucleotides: TGTGCCAGCAGTTCTCGGGGGTCTAATAATTCACCCCTCCACTTT.